Shown below are 9 T cell receptor beta chains from a single sample sequenced in a study of Graves' ophthalmopathy and Graves' hyperthyroidism. Researchers took RNA transcripts and amplified TCR beta CDR3 regions from them. Amplification began with first-round RT-PCR using HTBI primers, then second-round multiplex PCR was performed. TCRdb itself ran the multiplex PCR reads through MiXCR, one entry per CDR3 protein. The sample shows about 390,000 distinct CDR3 sequences, approximately 18% of them seen only once. Sequenced: peripheral blood. Source of these receptors: an adult woman with stable Graves' hyperthyroidism.

The table lists this clonotype with a few counts. In DNA, the CDR3 is TGTGCCAGCAGTTTATCTTGGGGGACCGGGGAGCTGTTTTTT. Translation gives CASSLSWGTGELFF. The rearrangement links TRBV12-3 or TRBV12-4 to TRBJ2-2; D possibly uses TRBD1 or TRBD2 (5 bases each). This CDR3 is 14 amino acids long. Trimming took 2 bases from V and 5 from J, leaving 9 bases between them.

The J gene is TRBJ1-1, the V gene TRBV4-1; D is undetermined. CDR1 MGHRA and CDR2 YSYEKL come from the germline V gene. Trimming removed 6 bases at V and 3 bases at J, with 14 bases between. There are 14 residues in the CDR3. The CDR3 sequence is CASSHPRTHTEAFF. The CDR3 nucleotides read TGCGCCAGCAGTCACCCGAGAACCCACACTGAAGCTTTCTTT.

This clonotype appeared a few times. The CDR3 carries no conserved terminal phenylalanine or tryptophan, so it likely arises from a read error. Because the CDR3's place on the DNA is in doubt, the DNA is left out and the CDR3 is given as listed by TCRdb. The chain uses TRBV28 and TRBJ2-7; the listed D gene, TRBD2, was not tested against the DNA. The CDR3 is 11 residues long, counting both termini. CDR1 and CDR2 from the germline V gene are MDHEN and SYDVKM. Here the CDR3 reads CASSLREGKYY.

This clonotype has a count of ten or more. The chain links TRBV7-8 to TRBJ1-5; the D is unclear. With 2 bases removed from V and 2 bases from J, the gap between germline ends came to 13 bases. In germline, CDR1 is SGHVS, CDR2 FQNEAQ. The length of the CDR3 is 16 residues. CDR3 nucleotides: TGTGCCAGCAGCTTACAGGCGCAACTCGGCAATCAGCCCCAGCATTTT. Its translation: CASSLQAQLGNQPQHF.

This clonotype was counted at least ten times. The gene calls are TRBV5-6 and TRBJ1-1; D is unresolved. The CDR3 is made up of 14 amino acids. Looked up from germline, CDR1 is SGHDT and CDR2 is YYEEEE. V was pared by 3 bases and J by 1 base, with 10 bases between. The CDR3, as DNA: TGTGCCAGCAGCTCTTCGGGCTGGAACACTGAAGCTTTCTTT. It codes for CASSSSGWNTEAFF.

This clonotype was counted ten times or more. This chain joins TRBV7-2 and TRBJ2-7, with a tentative D call TRBD1 (6 bases). CDR3 size: 15 residues. V was clipped by 4 bases and J by 1 base, with 14 bases between them. Germline V gene lookup returns CDR1 SGHTA and CDR2 FQGNSA. In DNA, the CDR3 is TGTGCCAGCAGCTATAGTCGGGACACTTCCTACGAGCAGTACTTC. This sequence encodes CASSYSRDTSYEQYF.

This clonotype was detected many times. The chain employs TRBV7-9 and TRBJ2-5, with TRBD2 matching over 8 bases. CDR1 and CDR2 from the germline V gene are SEHNR and FQNEAQ (reference sequence). The trim removed 4 bases at V and 2 bases at J, leaving 6 bases unmatched. CDR3 size: 15 residues. The CDR3 coding sequence is TGTGCCAGCAGCTCGGATAGCGGGGTACAAGAGACCCAGTACTTC. It yields the protein CASSSDSGVQETQYF.

This clonotype was found a few times. This chain connects TRBV11-1 to TRBJ2-2, with D possibly matching TRBD2 (6 bases). V was shortened by 7 bases and J by 2 bases, with 17 bases between the two germline ends. CDR1 and CDR2 (germline): SGHAT, FQDESV (reference sequence). This CDR3 has 16 residues. CDR3 bases: TGTGCCAGCATCCCACCGGGACTGGAAAACACCGGGGAGCTGTTTTTT. Translated: CASIPPGLENTGELFF.

In this sample, this clonotype turned up many times. V is TRBV12-3 or TRBV12-4 and J is TRBJ2-2; 7 bases agree with TRBD1. The junction had 9 bases not matched to a gene; V was cut back by 8 bases and J by 6 bases. There are 14 residues in the CDR3. CDR3 bases: TGTGCCAGCCGGACAGGCGTCGAAGCCGGGGAGCTGTTTTTT. It yields the protein CASRTGVEAGELFF.